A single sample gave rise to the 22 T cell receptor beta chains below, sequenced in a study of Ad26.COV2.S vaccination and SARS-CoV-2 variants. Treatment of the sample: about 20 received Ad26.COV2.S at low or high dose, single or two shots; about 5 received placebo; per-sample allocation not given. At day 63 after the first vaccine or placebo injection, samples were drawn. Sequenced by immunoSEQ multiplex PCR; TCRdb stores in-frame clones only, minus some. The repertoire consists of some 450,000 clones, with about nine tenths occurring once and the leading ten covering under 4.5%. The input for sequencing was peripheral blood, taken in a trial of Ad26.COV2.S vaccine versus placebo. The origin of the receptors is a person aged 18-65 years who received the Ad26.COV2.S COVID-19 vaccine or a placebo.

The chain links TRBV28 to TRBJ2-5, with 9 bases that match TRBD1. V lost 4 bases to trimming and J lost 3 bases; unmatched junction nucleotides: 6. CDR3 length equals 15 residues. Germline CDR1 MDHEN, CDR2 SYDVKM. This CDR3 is CASSSIGTGKETQYF. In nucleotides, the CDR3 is TGTGCCAGCAGTTCGATCGGGACAGGGAAAGAGACCCAGTACTTC.

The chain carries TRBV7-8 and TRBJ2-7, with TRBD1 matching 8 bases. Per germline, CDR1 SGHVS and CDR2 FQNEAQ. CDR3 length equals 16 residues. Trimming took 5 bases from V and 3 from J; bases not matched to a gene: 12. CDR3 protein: CASSNFDRGNNYEQYF. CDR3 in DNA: TGTGCCAGCAGCAATTTTGACAGGGGAAATAACTACGAGCAGTACTTC. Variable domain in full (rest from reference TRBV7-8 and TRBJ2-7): GAGVSQSPRYKVAKRGQDVALRCDPISGHVSLFWYQQALGQGPEFLTYFQNEAQLDKSGLPSDRFFAERPEGSVSTLKIQRTQQEDSAVYLCASSNFDRGNNYEQYFGPGTRLTVT.

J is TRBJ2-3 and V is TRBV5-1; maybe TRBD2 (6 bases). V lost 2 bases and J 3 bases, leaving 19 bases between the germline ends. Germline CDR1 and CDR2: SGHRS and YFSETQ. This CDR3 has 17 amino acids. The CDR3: CASSFLSTGEGTDTQYF. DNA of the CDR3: TGCGCCAGCAGCTTCCTCTCGACGGGAGAGGGGACAGATACGCAGTATTTT.

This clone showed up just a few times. CDR3 in amino acids: CASSLGGSSGQETQYF. CDR3 DNA sequence: TGCGCCAGCAGCTTGGGGGGGTCTAGCGGGCAAGAGACCCAGTACTTC. The J gene is TRBJ2-5, the V gene TRBV5-1; 8 bases are shared with TRBD2. With V trimmed by 0 bases and J by 2 bases, 6 bases remained unmatched. Per the germline V gene, CDR1 is SGHRS and CDR2 is YFSETQ. The CDR3 covers 16 residues.

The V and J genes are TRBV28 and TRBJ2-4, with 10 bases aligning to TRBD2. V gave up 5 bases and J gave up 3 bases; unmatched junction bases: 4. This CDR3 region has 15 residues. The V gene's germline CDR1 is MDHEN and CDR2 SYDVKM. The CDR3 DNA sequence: TGTGCCAGCAGTCGACTAGCGGGCAACAAAAACATTCAGTACTTC. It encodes CASSRLAGNKNIQYF. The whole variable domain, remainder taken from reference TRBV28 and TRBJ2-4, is DVKVTQSSRYLVKRTGEKVFLECVQDMDHENMFWYRQDPGLGLRLIYFSYDVKMKEKGDIPEGYSVSREKKERFSLILESASTNQTSMYLCASSRLAGNKNIQYFGAGTRLSVL.

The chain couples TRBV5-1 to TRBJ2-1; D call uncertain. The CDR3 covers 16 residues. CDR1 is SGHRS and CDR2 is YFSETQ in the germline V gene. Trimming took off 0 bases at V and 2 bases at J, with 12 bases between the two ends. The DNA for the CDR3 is TGCGCCAGCAGCTTGGCCGGCCAGTTAACCTACAATGAGCAGTTCTTC. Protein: CASSLAGQLTYNEQFF.

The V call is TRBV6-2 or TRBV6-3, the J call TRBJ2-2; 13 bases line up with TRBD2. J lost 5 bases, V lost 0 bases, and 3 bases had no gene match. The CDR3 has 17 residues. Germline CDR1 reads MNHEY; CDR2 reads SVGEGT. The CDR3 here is CASSYSGTSGITGELFF. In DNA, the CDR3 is TGTGCCAGCAGTTACTCGGGGACTAGCGGGATTACCGGGGAGCTGTTTTTT.

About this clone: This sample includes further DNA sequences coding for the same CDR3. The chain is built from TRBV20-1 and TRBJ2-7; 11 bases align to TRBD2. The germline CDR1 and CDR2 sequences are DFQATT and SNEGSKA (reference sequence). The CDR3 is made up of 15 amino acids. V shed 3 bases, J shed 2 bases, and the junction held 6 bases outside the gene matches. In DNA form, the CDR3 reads TGCAGTGCTAGTCTCGGGACTAGCGGAACCTACGAGCAGTACTTC. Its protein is CSASLGTSGTYEQYF.

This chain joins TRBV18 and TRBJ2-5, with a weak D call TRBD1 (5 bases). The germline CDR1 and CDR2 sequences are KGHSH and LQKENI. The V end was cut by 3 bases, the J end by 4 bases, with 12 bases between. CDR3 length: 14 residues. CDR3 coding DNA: TGTGCCAGCTCACCGGGTAGGGGCGGAGAGACCCAGTACTTC. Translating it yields CASSPGRGGETQYF.

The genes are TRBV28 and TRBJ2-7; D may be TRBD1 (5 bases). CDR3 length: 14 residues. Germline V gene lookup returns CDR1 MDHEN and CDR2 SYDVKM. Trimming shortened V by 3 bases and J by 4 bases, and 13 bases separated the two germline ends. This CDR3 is CASSLNRTPYEQYF. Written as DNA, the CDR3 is TGTGCCAGCAGTTTGAACAGGACCCCATACGAGCAGTACTTC.

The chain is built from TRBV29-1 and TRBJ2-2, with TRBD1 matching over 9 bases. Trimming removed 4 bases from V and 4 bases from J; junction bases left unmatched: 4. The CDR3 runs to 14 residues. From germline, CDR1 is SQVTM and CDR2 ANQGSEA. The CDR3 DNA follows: TGCAGCGTTGGGGACAGGGTGACCACCGGGGAGCTGTTTTTT. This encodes CSVGDRVTTGELFF.

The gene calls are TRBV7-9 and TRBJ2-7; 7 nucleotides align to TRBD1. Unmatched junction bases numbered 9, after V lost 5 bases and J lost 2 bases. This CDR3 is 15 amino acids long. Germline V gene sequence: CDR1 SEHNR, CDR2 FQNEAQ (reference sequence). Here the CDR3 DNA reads TGTGCCAGCAGCAATCCTAGGGGGACAGCCTACGAGCAGTACTTC. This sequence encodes CASSNPRGTAYEQYF.

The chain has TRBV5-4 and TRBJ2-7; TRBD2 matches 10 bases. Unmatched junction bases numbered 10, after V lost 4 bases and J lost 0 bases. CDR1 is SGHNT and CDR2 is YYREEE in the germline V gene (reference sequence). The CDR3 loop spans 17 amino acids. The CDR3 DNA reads TGTGCCAGCAGCGCCGCCGAAGGACTAGCGGTCTCCTACGAGCAGTACTTC. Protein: CASSAAEGLAVSYEQYF.

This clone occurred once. CDR3 sequence: CASSPTRQGTTDTQYF. The CDR3 coding sequence is TGTGCCAGCTCACCAACACGACAGGGGACCACAGATACGCAGTATTTT. This chain links TRBV18 with TRBJ2-3, with TRBD1 matching 8 bases. Trimming removed 2 bases from V and 2 bases from J; junction bases left unmatched: 6. CDR3 length: 16 residues. The germline V gene encodes CDR1 KGHSH and CDR2 LQKENI.

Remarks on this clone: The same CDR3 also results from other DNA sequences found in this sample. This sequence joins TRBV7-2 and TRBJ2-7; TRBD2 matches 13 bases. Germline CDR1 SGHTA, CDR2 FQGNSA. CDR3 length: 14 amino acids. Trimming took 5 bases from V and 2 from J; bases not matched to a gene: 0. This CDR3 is CASSGTSGTYEQYF. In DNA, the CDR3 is TGTGCCAGCAGCGGGACTAGCGGGACCTACGAGCAGTACTTC.

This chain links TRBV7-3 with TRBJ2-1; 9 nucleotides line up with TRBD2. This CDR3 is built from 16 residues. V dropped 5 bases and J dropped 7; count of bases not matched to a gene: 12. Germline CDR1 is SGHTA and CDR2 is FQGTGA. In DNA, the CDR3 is TGTGCCAGCAGCCCCCCAGGGGCGGGAGGGCGGAATGAGCAGTTCTTC. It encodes CASSPPGAGGRNEQFF.

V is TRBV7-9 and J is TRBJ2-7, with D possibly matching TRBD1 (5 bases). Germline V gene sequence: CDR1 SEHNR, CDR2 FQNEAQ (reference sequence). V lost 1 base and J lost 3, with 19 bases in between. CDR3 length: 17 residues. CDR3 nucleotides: TGTGCCAGCAGCTTAGAGTCAGCGAGACAGAGTTTCTACGAGCAGTACTTC. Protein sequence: CASSLESARQSFYEQYF.

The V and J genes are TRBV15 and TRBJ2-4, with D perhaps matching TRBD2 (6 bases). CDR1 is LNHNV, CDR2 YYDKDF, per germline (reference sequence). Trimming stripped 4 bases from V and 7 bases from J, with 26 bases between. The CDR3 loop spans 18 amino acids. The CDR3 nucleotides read TGTGCCACCAGCAATCAATGGGGGGATTTCTTAGATAGGAACATTCAGTACTTC. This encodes CATSNQWGDFLDRNIQYF. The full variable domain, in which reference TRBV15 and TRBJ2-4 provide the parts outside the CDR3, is DAMVIQNPRYQVTQFGKPVTLSCSQTLNHNVMYWYQQKSSQAPKLLFHYYDKDFNNEADTPDNFQSRRPNTSFCFLDIRSPGLGDTAMYLCATSNQWGDFLDRNIQYFGAGTRLSVL.

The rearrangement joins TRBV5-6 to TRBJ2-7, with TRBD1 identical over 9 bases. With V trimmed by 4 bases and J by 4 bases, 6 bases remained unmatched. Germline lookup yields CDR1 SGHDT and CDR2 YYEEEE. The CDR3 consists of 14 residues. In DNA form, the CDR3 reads TGTGCCAGCAGCGTCGGGACAGGGCAATACGAGCAGTACTTC. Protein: CASSVGTGQYEQYF.

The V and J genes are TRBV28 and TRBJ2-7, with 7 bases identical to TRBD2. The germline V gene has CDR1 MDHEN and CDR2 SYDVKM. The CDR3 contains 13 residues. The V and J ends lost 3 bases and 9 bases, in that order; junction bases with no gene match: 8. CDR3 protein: CASSLSTSPRQYF. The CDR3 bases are TGTGCCAGCAGTTTGTCGACTAGCCCCCGGCAGTACTTC.

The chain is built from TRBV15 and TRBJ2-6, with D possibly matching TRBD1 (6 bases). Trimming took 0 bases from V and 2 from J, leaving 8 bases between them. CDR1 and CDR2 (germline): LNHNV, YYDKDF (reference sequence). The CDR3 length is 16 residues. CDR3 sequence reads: CATSRDGGTGANVLTF. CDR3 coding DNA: TGTGCCACCAGCAGAGATGGGGGCACTGGGGCCAACGTCCTGACTTTC.

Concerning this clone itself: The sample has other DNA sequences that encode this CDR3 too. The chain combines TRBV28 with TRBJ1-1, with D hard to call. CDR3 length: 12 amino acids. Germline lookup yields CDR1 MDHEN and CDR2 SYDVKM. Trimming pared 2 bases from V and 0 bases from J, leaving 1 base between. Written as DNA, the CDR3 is TGTGCCAGCAGTTTACTGAACACTGAAGCTTTCTTT. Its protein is CASSLLNTEAFF.